This passage covers 18 T cell receptor beta chains from one sample sequenced in a study of cytomegalovirus exposure and HLA in healthy donors. The PCR ran on 60 Vbeta and 13 Jbeta primers. Assay: immunoSEQ multiplex PCR; the TCRdb copy retains only in-frame clones and omits some. The table has around 210,000 clones, 80% to 90% seen once; the top ten hold around 0.22%. Sequencing was performed on PBMCs. The receptors originated from a girl aged 2 to 10 in good health and CMV-seronegative.

The chain is built from TRBV5-4 and TRBJ1-1, with unresolved D. Trimming shortened V by 0 bases and J by 3 bases, and 9 bases separated the two germline ends. Germline-derived CDR1 and CDR2 are SGHNT and YYREEE (reference sequence). The CDR3 runs to 14 residues. The CDR3 DNA follows: TGTGCCAGCAGCTTGGTCAGCGGGGACACTGAAGCTTTCTTT. It is translated as CASSLVSGDTEAFF.

The CDR3 nucleotides are TGTGCCAGCAGCATACTAGCGAATGAGCAGTTCTTC. Its protein product is CASSILANEQFF. V is TRBV11-2 and J is TRBJ2-1; 7 nucleotides align to TRBD2. Germline CDR1 is SGHAT and CDR2 is FQNNGV. The CDR3 is made up of 12 amino acids. Trimming at V came to 5 bases and at J to 7 bases, leaving 2 bases not matched to a gene.

This clone was seen only a few times. The rearrangement links TRBV14 to TRBJ2-3; the match to TRBD2 covers 7 bases. This CDR3 is 13 amino acids long. The germline CDR1 and CDR2 sequences are SGHDN and FVKESK. V lost 0 bases, J lost 9 bases, and 3 bases stayed unmatched. CDR3 sequence (DNA): TGTGCCAGCAGCCAAGATCTAGCGGACACGCAGTATTTT. This codes for CASSQDLADTQYF.

This clone was counted a few times. The sample has other DNA sequences that encode this CDR3 too. The chain links TRBV27 to TRBJ2-7, with 7 bases aligning to TRBD2. There are 13 residues in the CDR3. In germline, CDR1 is MNHEY, CDR2 SMNVEV (reference sequence). The V segment lost 3 bases and the J segment 3 bases; nucleotides outside the gene matches: 2. CDR3 loop: CASSFASGYEQYF. CDR3 nucleotide sequence: TGTGCCAGCAGTTTTGCTAGCGGCTACGAGCAGTACTTC.

This clone was detected a few times. The chain employs TRBV9 and TRBJ1-1; unclear D gene. CDR3 length: 17 residues. Trimming took off 4 bases at V and 2 bases at J, with 21 bases between the two ends. The germline V gene encodes CDR1 SGDLS and CDR2 YYNGEE. The CDR3 spells CASSNTGSQRRNTEAFF. For the CDR3, the DNA is TGTGCCAGCAGCAACACGGGGTCCCAACGCCGTAACACTGAAGCTTTCTTT.

This chain uses TRBV6-5 with TRBJ1-2; D may be TRBD1 (6 bases). This CDR3 comprises 13 residues. Trimming removed 6 bases at V and 8 bases at J, with 16 bases between. Per germline, CDR1 MNHEY and CDR2 SVGAGI. The CDR3 DNA follows: TGTGCCAGCAGCCCTCTAACAGGGTTGGGCTACACCTTC. Translating it yields CASSPLTGLGYTF.

This clone was seen just once. V usage is TRBV6-5 and J usage is TRBJ2-1, with 7 positions matching TRBD1. Unmatched junction bases numbered 7, after V lost 2 bases and J lost 6 bases. Germline V CDR1 and CDR2: MNHEY, SVGAGI. The CDR3 length is 15 residues. The CDR3 sequence is CASSYRGTVGNEQFF. The DNA for the CDR3 is TGTGCCAGCAGTTACAGGGGGACAGTTGGCAATGAGCAGTTCTTC.

This clone has just a few counts. Here the CDR3 reads CASRQTGGVSYEQYF. The CDR3 DNA reads TGTGCCAGCAGACAGACAGGGGGCGTCTCCTACGAGCAGTACTTC. The rearrangement links TRBV6-5 to TRBJ2-7; 10 bases match TRBD1. V dropped 6 bases and J dropped 0; count of bases not matched to a gene: 5. The germline gives CDR1 MNHEY, CDR2 SVGAGI. The CDR3 totals 15 residues.

The rearrangement links TRBV7-8 to TRBJ2-1; 11 bases map to TRBD2. Per the germline V gene, CDR1 is SGHVS and CDR2 is FQNEAQ. This CDR3 is built from 14 residues. V shed 5 bases, J shed 7 bases, and the junction held 4 bases outside the gene matches. CDR3 in amino acids: CASSLASGRNEQFF. The CDR3 bases are TGTGCCAGCAGCCTGGCTAGCGGGAGGAATGAGCAGTTCTTC. The full variable domain, its missing parts supplied by reference TRBV7-8 and TRBJ2-1, is GAGVSQSPRYKVAKRGQDVALRCDPISGHVSLFWYQQALGQGPEFLTYFQNEAQLDKSGLPSDRFFAERPEGSVSTLKIQRTQQEDSAVYLCASSLASGRNEQFFGPGTRLTVL.

This sequence joins TRBV5-4 and TRBJ1-2; D gene uncertain. The CDR3 extends over 13 amino acids. Germline V gene sequence: CDR1 SGHNT, CDR2 YYREEE (reference sequence). V lost 5 bases, J lost 8 bases, and 16 bases lay in between. The CDR3 sequence is CASSFDLGPGYTF. Here the CDR3 DNA reads TGTGCCAGCAGTTTCGATCTTGGGCCAGGCTACACCTTC.

This clone was observed a few times. This chain connects TRBV30 to TRBJ1-1, with TRBD1 matching over 10 bases. CDR3 length equals 16 residues. Looked up from germline, CDR1 is GTSNPN and CDR2 is SVGIG (reference sequence). J was trimmed by 5 bases and V by 2 bases; bases with no gene match: 11. CDR3 sequence reads: CAWSPWRTGGNTEAFF. The CDR3 DNA reads as TGTGCCTGGAGTCCCTGGAGGACAGGGGGAAATACTGAAGCTTTCTTT.

This chain uses TRBV27 with TRBJ1-5; a possible D gene is TRBD1 (6 bases). Germline V CDR1 and CDR2: MNHEY, SMNVEV (reference sequence). This CDR3 spans 15 amino acids. V dropped 2 bases and J dropped 3 bases, with 11 bases sitting between them. The CDR3 coding sequence is TGTGCCAGCAGTTTAAGGGGGACCATCAATCAGCCCCAGCATTTT. Translation: CASSLRGTINQPQHF.

This clone was recorded only once. V and J are TRBV5-6 and TRBJ2-1; D remains ambiguous. The germline V and J ends were trimmed by 2 bases and 3 bases, with 15 bases remaining between them. This CDR3 has 16 amino acids. Germline V gene sequence: CDR1 SGHDT, CDR2 YYEEEE. CDR3 sequence (DNA): TGTGCCAGCAGCTTACAGCAGTTCCCGGTCTACAATGAGCAGTTCTTC. Translated, it gives CASSLQQFPVYNEQFF.

The chain carries TRBV30 and TRBJ2-7, with 8 bases lining up with TRBD2. CDR1 is GTSNPN and CDR2 is SVGIG in the germline V gene (reference sequence). The CDR3 contains 16 residues. Trimming removed 4 bases from V and 3 bases from J; junction bases left unmatched: 14. The CDR3 loop reads CAWMGGGRRAFYEQYF. The CDR3 bases are TGTGCCTGGATGGGGGGCGGGAGGCGTGCGTTCTACGAGCAGTACTTC.

The chain recombines TRBV27 with TRBJ2-1; 8 nucleotides agree with TRBD2. J gave up 2 bases and V 8 bases, and 11 bases lay outside the gene matches. The length of the CDR3 is 16 residues. From germline, CDR1 is MNHEY and CDR2 SMNVEV (reference sequence). The CDR3 loop reads CASGFPSGGAYNEQFF. CDR3 nucleotide sequence: TGTGCCAGCGGATTCCCGAGCGGGGGTGCCTACAATGAGCAGTTCTTC.

This rearrangement joins TRBV19 to TRBJ1-6; TRBD1 might be the D (5 bases). The CDR3 sequence is 14 residues long. The V gene's germline CDR1 is LNHDA and CDR2 SQIVND (reference sequence). V lost 6 bases, J lost 3 bases, and 9 bases lay in between. DNA for the CDR3: TGTGCCAGTAGCAAAGACAGCTATAATTCACCCCTCCACTTT. This translates into CASSKDSYNSPLHF.

V gene TRBV19 combines with J gene TRBJ2-2, with 11 bases identical to TRBD2. The CDR3 is 16 amino acids. V lost 10 bases to trimming and J lost 8 bases; unmatched junction nucleotides: 15. The germline gives CDR1 LNHDA, CDR2 SQIVND (reference sequence). CDR3 amino acids: CATEGWLAGGRGELFF. The DNA of the CDR3 is TGTGCCACCGAAGGTTGGCTAGCGGGAGGTCGGGGGGAGCTGTTTTTT.

The V and J genes are TRBV29-1 and TRBJ2-5; maybe TRBD1 (6 bases). The end of the DNA aligns better with TRBJ2-7, so the J call may be wrong. The CDR3 totals 11 residues. The V gene's germline CDR1 is SQVTM and CDR2 ANQGSEA. The CDR3 bases are TGCAGCGTTGTAGACAGGTACGAGCAGTACTTC. Translating gives CSVVDRYEQYF.